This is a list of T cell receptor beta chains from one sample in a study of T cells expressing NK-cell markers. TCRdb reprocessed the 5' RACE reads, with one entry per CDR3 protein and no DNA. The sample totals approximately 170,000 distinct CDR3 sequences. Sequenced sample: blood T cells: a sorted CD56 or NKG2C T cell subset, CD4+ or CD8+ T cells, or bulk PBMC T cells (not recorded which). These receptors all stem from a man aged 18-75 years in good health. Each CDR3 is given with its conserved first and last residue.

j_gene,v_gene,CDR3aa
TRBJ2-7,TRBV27,CASRSGGSLGEQYF
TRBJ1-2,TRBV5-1,CASSLAREKDGYTF
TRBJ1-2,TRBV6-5,CASSYEGGYGYTF
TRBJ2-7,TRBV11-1,CASSSTGGLGMWYEQYF
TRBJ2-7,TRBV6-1,CASSDGQGVMYEQYF
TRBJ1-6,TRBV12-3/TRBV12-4,CASSLTPGLNSPLHF
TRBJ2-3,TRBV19,CASSITRGETDTQYF
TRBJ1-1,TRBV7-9,CASSFAGDLGTEAFF
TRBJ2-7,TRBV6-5,CASSYSVAPPRGVNEQYF
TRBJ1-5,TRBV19,CASSMGTGDGQPQHF
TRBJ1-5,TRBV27,CASSSFGDQPQHF
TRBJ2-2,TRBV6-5,CASSYQDQNTGELFF
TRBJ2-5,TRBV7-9,CASSLGRETQYF
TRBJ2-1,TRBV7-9,CASLNSGGQGDTEQFF
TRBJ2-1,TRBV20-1,CSASGQAFYNEQFF
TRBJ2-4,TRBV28,CASSMQGGGMTKNIQYF
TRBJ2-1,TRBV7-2,CASSLAPILAGGPDEQFF
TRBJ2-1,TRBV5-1,CASSSSLAGESNEQFF
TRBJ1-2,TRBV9,CASSASGALGYTF
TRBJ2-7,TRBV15,CATSRDIGFEQYF
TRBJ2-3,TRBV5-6,CASSTGTEKTDTQYF
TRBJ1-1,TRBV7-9,CASSPSSGSEAFF
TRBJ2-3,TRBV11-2,CASSLVPGGRTDTQYF
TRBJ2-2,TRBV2,CASDGGSNTGELFF
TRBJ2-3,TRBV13,CASSLWVSGETSTDTQYF
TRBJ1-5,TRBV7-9,CASSPGGVSEYGQPQHF
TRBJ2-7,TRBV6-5,CASTLLAGGTSGNYEQYF